The entry below describes one T cell receptor beta chain. Its antigen remains undetermined. Base qualities are missing; no much larger clone stands one base away. The CDR3 goes from the cysteine to the phenylalanine over 14 residues. Only CDR3 DNA is held: 42 bases, read in frame from base 1. V loses 6 bases at its end and J loses 9 bases; junction bases beyond the gene matches: 11. According to the germline V gene, CDR1 reads SNHLY and CDR2 reads FYNNEI. The data were obtained in a study of identical twins (dated by TCRdb to the mid-2010s). Regarding the research as a whole: To test whether fetal clonotypes persist, the study used deep sequencing on TCR alpha and beta repertoires from monozygotic twins, unrelated adults of various ages, and cord blood. To rule out contamination, the twin experiments were replicated at different times with different library preparation protocols.

Library preparation employed 5' RACE. Instrument on record: Illumina HiSeq 2000. A universal primer binding site was added through template switching, and the final cDNA carried a unique molecular identifier so that TCR cDNA molecules could be counted accurately. Specific primers in the conserved constant-segment region were used to synthesize first-strand cDNA for the TCR alpha and beta chains. Each cDNA library was double barcoded, with a SMART-Mk sample barcode plus Illumina barcodes, to control for contamination. Two successive PCR steps introduced TruSeq adapter sequences along with Illumina sample barcodes. The Illumina HiSeq platform was used with custom primers to sequence TCR alpha and beta cDNA libraries. Processing in the source paper ran as follows. MiGEC was used to process raw reads and extract unique molecular identifiers, and MiXCR was used to find CDR3 positions. Recombination models were inferred per individual with the repgenHMM and IGoR tools using an EM algorithm. The analysis of shared clonotypes was done with the tcR package in R, with sharing normalized by the product of cloneset sizes. To study raw recombination free of thymic and clonal selection effects, out-of-frame nonproductive sequences were analyzed. TCRdb reprocessed the public reads (quality trimming at Q25 with fastp, clone calling with MiXCR) and kept in-frame beta chains. Identical CDR3 protein sequences are pooled into one entry, listed with their most common genes and DNA. The V and J calls, along with clone size, are taken from TCRdb and not from the paper's own processing. Counted in this sample were 510,000 or so distinct CDR3 sequences; roughly 15% of them appeared once. Of the sample, less than 0.5% falls within the top ten clones.

General conclusions and limits of the study: Out-of-frame TCR alpha sequences shared between twins showed an excess of low generation-probability sequences compared with coincidental sharing between unrelated individuals. Because the same donors could not be followed over many years, the conclusions relied on cross-sectional statistical analysis. Out-of-frame TCR alpha sharing in monozygotic twins was systematically underestimated by recombination models, whereas sharing between unrelated individuals was in agreement with the recombination models. A weaker excess of twin sharing was found in beta out-of-frame sequences because the signal-to-noise ratio was lowered by fewer shared sequences. Abundant cord blood beta clonotypes carried fewer insertions; young adult naive repertoires showed a weaker similar trend, while memory repertoires showed none. Zero-insertion analyses could be partly confounded by invariant T cells such as MAIT and iNKT, although diverse VJ usage argued against such confounding for most clonotypes.

Every donor was a healthy Caucasian. The twin cohort comprised three pairs of female monozygotic twins, all aged about 18 to 30 years. Positive isolation kits from Invitrogen were used to isolate the CD4+ and CD8+ T cell populations. In addition, the sample was reused for a study of yellow fever vaccine responses in identical twins. Taken from the second paper: According to the authors, the vaccine-induced T cell response in identical twins seemed to be partly convergent and partly specific to each individual. Focusing on identical twins, the study followed the T cell clones that responded to the vaccine, and did so with precision.

The sequence was collected from a woman aged 18-29 years in good health. Sequences were obtained from CD4+ T cells sorted from blood. The rearrangement joined TRBV2 to TRBJ2-1; 7 central bases correspond to TRBD1. The CDR3 reads CASRATNSGGEQFF. Read as DNA, the sequence is TGTGCCAGCAGGGCAACGAATTCAGGGGGTGAGCAGTTCTTC.